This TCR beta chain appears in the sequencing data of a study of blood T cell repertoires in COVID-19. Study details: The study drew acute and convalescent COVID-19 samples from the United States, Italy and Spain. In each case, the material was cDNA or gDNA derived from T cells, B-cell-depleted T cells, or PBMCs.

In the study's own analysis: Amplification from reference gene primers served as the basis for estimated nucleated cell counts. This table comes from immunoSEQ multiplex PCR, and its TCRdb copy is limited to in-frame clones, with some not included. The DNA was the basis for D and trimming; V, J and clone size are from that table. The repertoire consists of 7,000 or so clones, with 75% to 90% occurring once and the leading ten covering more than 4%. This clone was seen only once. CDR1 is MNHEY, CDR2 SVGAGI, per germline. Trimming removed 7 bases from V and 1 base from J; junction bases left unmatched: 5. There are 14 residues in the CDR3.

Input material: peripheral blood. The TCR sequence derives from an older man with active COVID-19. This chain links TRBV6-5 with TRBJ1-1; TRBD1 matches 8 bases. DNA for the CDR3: TGTGCCAGCACCAAAGACAGGGGGAACACTGAAGCTTTCTTT. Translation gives CASTKDRGNTEAFF.